This TCR beta chain was obtained from a study of PD-L1 blockade in urothelial cancer. As for the study in general: Patients commenced atezolizumab in the mid-2010s, and it was given at 1,200 mg intravenously every 3 weeks. Blood analyses occurred 3 weeks (second dose) and 6 weeks post treatment start. Reported median T cell count for blood samples was about 150,000.

Trimming took 3 bases from V and 4 from J; bases not matched to a gene: 5. The germline gives CDR1 KGHSH, CDR2 LQKENI. This CDR3 region has 15 residues. Time point noted: pretreatment peripheral blood. Profiling relied on immunoSEQ multiplex PCR, and the TCRdb table lists in-frame clones only, not all of them. The sample holds fewer than 65,000 clones, roughly four fifths seen once. Source: PBMCs, taken around atezolizumab (anti-PD-L1) treatment. V and J are TRBV18 and TRBJ2-5; 10 bases line up with TRBD1. The clonotype was recovered from a man in his 70s with urothelial cancer. The CDR3 bases are TGTGCCAGCTCACCTTCGACAGGGGGCATAGAGACCCAGTACTTC. It yields the protein CASSPSTGGIETQYF.